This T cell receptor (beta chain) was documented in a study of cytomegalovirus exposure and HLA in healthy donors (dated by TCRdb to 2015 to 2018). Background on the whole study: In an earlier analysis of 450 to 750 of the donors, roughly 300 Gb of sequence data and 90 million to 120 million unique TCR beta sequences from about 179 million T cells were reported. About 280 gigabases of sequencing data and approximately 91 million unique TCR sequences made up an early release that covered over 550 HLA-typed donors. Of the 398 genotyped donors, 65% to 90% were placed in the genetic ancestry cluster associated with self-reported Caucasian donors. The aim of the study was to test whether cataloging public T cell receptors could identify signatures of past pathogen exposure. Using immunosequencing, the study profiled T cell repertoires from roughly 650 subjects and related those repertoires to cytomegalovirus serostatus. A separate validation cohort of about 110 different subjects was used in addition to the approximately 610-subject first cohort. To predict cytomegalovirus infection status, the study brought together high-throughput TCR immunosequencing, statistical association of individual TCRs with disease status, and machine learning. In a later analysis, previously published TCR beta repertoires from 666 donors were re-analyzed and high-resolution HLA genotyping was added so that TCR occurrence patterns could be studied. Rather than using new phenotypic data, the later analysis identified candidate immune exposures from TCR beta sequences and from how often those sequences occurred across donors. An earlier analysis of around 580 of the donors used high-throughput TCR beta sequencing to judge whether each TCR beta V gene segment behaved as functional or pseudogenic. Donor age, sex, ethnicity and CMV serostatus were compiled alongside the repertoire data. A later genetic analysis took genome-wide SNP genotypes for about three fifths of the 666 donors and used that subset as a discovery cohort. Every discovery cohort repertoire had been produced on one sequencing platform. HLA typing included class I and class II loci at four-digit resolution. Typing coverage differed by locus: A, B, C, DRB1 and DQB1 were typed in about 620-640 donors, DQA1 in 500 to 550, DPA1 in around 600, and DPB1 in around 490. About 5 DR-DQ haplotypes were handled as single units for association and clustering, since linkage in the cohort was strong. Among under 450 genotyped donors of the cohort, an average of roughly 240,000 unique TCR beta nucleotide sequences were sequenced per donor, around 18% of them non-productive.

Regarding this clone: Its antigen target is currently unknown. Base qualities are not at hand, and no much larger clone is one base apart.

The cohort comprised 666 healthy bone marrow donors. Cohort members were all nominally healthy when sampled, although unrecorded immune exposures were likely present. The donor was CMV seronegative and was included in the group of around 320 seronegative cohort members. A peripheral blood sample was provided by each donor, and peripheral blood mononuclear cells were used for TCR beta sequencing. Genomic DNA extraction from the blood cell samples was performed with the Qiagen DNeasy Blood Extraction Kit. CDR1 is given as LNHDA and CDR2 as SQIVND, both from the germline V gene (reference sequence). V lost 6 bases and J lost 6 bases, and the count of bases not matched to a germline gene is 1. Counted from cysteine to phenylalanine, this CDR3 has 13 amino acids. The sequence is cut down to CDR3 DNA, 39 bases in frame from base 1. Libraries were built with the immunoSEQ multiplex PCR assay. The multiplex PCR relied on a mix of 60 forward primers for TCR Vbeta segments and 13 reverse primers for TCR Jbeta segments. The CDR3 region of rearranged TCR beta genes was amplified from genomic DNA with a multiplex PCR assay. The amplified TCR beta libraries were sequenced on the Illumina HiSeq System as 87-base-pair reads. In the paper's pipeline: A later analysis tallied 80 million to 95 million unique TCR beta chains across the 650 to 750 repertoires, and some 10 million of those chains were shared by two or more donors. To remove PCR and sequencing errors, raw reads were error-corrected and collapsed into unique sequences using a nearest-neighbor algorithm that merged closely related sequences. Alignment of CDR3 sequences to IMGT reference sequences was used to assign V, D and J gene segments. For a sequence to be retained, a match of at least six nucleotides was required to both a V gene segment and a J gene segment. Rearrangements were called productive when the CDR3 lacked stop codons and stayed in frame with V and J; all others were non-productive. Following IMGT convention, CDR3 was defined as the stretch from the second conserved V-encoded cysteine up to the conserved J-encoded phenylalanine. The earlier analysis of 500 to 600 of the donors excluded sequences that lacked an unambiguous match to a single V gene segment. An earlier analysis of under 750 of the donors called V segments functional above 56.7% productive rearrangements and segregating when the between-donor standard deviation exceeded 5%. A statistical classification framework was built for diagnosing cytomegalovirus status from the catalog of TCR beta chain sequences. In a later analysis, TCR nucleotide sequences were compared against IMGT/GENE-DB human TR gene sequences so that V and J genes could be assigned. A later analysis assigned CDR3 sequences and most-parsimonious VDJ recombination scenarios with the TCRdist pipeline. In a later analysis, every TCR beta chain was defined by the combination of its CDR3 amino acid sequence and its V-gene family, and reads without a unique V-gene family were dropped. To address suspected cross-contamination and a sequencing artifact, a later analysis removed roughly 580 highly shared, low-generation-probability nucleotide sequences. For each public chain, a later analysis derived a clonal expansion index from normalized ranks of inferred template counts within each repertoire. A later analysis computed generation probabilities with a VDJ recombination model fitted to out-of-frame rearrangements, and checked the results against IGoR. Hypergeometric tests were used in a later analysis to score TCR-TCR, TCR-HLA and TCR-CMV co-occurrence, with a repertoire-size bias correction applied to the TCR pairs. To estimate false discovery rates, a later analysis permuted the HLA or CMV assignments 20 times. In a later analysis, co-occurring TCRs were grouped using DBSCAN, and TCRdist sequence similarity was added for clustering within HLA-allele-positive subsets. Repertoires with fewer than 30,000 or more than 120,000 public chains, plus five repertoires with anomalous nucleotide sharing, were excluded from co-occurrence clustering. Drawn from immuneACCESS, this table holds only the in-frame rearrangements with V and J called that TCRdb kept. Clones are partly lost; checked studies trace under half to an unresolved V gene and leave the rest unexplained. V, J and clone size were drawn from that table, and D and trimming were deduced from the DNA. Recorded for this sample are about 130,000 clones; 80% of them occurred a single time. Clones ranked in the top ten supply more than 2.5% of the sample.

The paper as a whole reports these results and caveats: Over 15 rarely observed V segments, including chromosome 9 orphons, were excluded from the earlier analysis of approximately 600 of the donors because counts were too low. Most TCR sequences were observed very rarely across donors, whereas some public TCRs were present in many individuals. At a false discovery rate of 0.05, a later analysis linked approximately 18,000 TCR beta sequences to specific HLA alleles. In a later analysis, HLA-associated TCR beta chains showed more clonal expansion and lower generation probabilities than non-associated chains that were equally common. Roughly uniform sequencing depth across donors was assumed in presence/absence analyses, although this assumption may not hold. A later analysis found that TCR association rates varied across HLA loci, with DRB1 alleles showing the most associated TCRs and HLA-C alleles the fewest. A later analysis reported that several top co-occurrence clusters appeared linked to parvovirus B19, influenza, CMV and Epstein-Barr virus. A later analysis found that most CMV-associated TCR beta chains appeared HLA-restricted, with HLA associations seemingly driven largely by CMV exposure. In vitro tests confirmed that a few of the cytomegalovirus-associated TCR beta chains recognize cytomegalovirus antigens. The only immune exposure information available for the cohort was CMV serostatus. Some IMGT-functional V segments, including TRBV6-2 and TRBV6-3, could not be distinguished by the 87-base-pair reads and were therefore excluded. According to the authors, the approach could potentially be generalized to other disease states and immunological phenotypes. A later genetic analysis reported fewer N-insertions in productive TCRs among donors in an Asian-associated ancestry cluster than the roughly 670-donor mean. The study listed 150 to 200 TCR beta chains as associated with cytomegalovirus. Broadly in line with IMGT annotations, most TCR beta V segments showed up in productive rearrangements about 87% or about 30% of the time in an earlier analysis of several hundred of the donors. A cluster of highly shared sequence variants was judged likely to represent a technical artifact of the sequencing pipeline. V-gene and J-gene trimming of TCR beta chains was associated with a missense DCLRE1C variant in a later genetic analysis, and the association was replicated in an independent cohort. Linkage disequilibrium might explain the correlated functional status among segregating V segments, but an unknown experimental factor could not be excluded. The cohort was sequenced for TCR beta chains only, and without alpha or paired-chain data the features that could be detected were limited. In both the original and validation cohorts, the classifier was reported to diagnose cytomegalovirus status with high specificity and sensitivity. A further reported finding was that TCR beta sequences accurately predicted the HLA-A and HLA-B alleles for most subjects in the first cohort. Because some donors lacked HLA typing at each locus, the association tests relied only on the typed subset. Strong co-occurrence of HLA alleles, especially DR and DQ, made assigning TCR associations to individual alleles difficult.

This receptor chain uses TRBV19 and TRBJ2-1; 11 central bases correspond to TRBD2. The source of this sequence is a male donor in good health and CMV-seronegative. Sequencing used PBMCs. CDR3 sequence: CASRLAGGNEQFF. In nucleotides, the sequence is TGTGCCAGTAGGCTAGCGGGGGGCAATGAGCAGTTCTTC.